This T cell receptor beta chain is drawn from a study of post-analysis software for immune sequencing data. For the study at large: Several disease courses (relapsing-remitting, secondary progressive and progressive-relapsing) of multiple sclerosis were included.

Unique molecular identifiers featured in each of the TCR beta cDNA libraries. Between roughly 1 and 10 million T cells gave rise to hundreds of thousands of cDNA molecules. TCRdb re-derived calls from the PCR reads in MiXCR, one entry per CDR3 protein. In the table there are about half a million distinct CDR3 sequences, under 40% of which are singletons. This clonotype was detected ten times or more. Material: blood. This TCR was sampled from a girl aged 2 to 17 with multiple sclerosis.

CDR3 coding DNA: TGCAGCGTTGCCCGCCTGGTGACATCTATATCTGGGGCCAACGTCCTGACTTTC. Protein sequence: CSVARLVTSISGANVLTF. This chain connects TRBV29-1 to TRBJ2-6; D not resolved. The germline V gene encodes CDR1 SQVTM and CDR2 ANQGSEA. The CDR3 runs to 18 residues. V lost 4 bases, J lost 1 base, and 20 bases lay in between.